This T cell receptor beta chain was observed in a study of blood T cell repertoires in COVID-19. Study summary: Whether acute or convalescent, the COVID-19 samples came from the United States, Italy and Spain.

In germline, CDR1 is KGHSH, CDR2 LQKENI. This CDR3 is built from 16 residues. Trimming stripped 3 bases from V and 3 bases from J, with 15 bases between. TCRdb's table, derived via immunoSEQ multiplex PCR, lists solely in-frame clones and lacks some. Of 80,000 to 90,000 clones in the sample, more than 65% were seen once. Material for sequencing was peripheral blood. The source is a man aged 70-80 years with acute or convalescent COVID-19. This chain joins TRBV18 and TRBJ2-1; possible D gene TRBD2, 6 bases. CDR3 nucleotide sequence: TGTGCCAGCTCACCTGGCGGGGCTTCATTCTACAATGAGCAGTTCTTC. Protein product: CASSPGGASFYNEQFF. Complete variable domain (other parts from reference TRBV18 and TRBJ2-1): NAGVMQNPRHLVRRRGQEARLRCSPMKGHSHVYWYRQLPEEGLKFMVYLQKENIIDESGMPKERFSAEFPKEGPSILRIQQVVRGDSAAYFCASSPGGASFYNEQFFGPGTRLTVL.